The rows below give T cell receptor beta chains drawn from one sample of a study of OX40 agonist ivuxolimab in advanced cancers. The assay was immunoSEQ multiplex PCR, and TCRdb's table has in-frame clones only and misses some. This table holds approximately 94,000 clones, roughly 80% found once. Sample: CD4+ or CD8+ T cells sorted from blood, taken in a trial of the OX40 agonist ivuxolimab. Source of these receptors: an adult with an advanced solid tumor such as melanoma, head and neck, liver or kidney cancer. Both conserved end residues are part of each CDR3. The D gene is left open where the match is weak. Clone size is not always given. Where it is, it says once, few, many or a class for expanded clones.

clone_size,v_call,j_call,d_call,cdr3_aa,cdr3_nt
.,TRBV10-2,TRBJ2-5,.,CASSESMVETQYF,TGCGCCAGCAGTGAGTCGATGGTGGAGACCCAGTACTTC
.,TRBV9,TRBJ1-2,.,CASSSQGRGNYGYTF,TGTGCCAGCAGCTCACAGGGAAGGGGGAACTATGGCTACACCTTC
.,TRBV7-3,TRBJ1-5,.,CASSLASPGNNQPQHF,TGTGCCAGCAGCTTAGCCTCTCCAGGGAACAATCAGCCCCAGCATTTT
.,TRBV28,TRBJ1-5,.,CASSFPPRVRSNQPQHF,TGTGCCAGCAGCTTTCCCCCCAGGGTAAGGAGCAATCAGCCCCAGCATTTT
once,TRBV27,TRBJ1-5,.,CASTGGVRGYSNQPQHF,TGTGCCAGCACCGGGGGGGTCAGGGGATATAGCAATCAGCCCCAGCATTTT
few,TRBV6-5,TRBJ1-5,.,CASSYSGDQPQHF,TGTGCCAGCAGTTATTCCGGGGATCAGCCCCAGCATTTT
few,TRBV6-5,TRBJ1-1,.,CASSSRPGAEAFF,TGTGCCAGCAGTTCGAGACCCGGTGCTGAAGCTTTCTTT
.,TRBV6-5,TRBJ1-2,.,CASSYSNAQANYGYTF,TGTGCCAGCAGTTACTCGAACGCCCAAGCTAACTATGGCTACACCTTC
.,TRBV4-2,TRBJ2-2,.,CASSQEQPDTGELFF,TGTGCCAGCAGCCAAGAACAGCCGGACACCGGGGAGCTGTTTTTT
.,TRBV5-1,TRBJ1-1,.,CASSLAYTNTEAFF,TGCGCCAGCAGCTTGGCTTACACCAACACTGAAGCTTTCTTT
.,TRBV6-6,TRBJ1-2,.,CASSYSPGNYGYTF,TGTGCCAGCAGTTACTCTCCCGGTAACTATGGCTACACCTTC
.,TRBV5-4,TRBJ1-6,.,CASSYARGLQNSPLHF,TGTGCCAGCAGCTACGCCAGGGGATTGCAGAATTCACCCCTCCACTTT
.,TRBV2,TRBJ2-2,TRBD1,CASTQETGGFAGELFF,TGTGCCAGCACTCAGGAGACAGGGGGCTTCGCCGGGGAGCTGTTTTTT
.,TRBV9,TRBJ2-3,TRBD1,CASSVTGVGDTQYF,TGTGCCAGCAGCGTGACAGGGGTGGGAGATACGCAGTATTTT
.,TRBV27,TRBJ1-2,TRBD1,CASSLAGGLGYTF,TGTGCCAGCAGTTTAGCAGGGGGCTTGGGCTACACCTTC
.,TRBV29-1,TRBJ2-7,.,CSAVSTYEQYF,TGCAGCGCCGTGAGTACCTACGAGCAGTACTTC
.,TRBV7-9,TRBJ1-5,.,CASSLEGRINQPQHF,TGTGCCAGCAGCTTAGAGGGACGGATCAATCAGCCCCAGCATTTT
.,TRBV11-2,TRBJ1-2,.,CASSLVIRGRVRVNYGYTF,TGTGCCAGCAGCTTAGTAATTCGGGGGCGTGTCAGGGTAAACTATGGCTACACCTTC
.,TRBV7-2,TRBJ2-2,TRBD2,CASSRMGGTGELFF,TGTGCCAGCAGCCGGATGGGAGGGACCGGGGAGCTGTTTTTT
few,TRBV5-1,TRBJ2-3,TRBD1,CASSLQGGADTQYF,TGCGCCAGCAGCTTACAGGGGGGTGCAGATACGCAGTATTTT
.,TRBV6-1,TRBJ1-3,TRBD1,CASTLGQSSGNTIYF,TGTGCCAGCACCTTGGGACAGAGCTCTGGAAACACCATATATTTT
.,TRBV5-1,TRBJ1-5,TRBD1,CASSLEGAFNQPQHF,TGCGCCAGCAGCTTAGAGGGGGCCTTCAATCAGCCCCAGCATTTT
.,TRBV18,TRBJ1-5,.,CASSPGSDQPQHF,TGTGCCAGCTCACCGGGCAGCGATCAGCCCCAGCATTTT
.,TRBV9,TRBJ2-2,.,CASSVEERPGELFF,TGTGCCAGCAGCGTAGAGGAACGGCCTGGGGAGCTGTTTTTT
.,TRBV6-6,TRBJ1-3,.,CASSSGVSSGNTIYF,TGTGCCAGCAGTTCTGGAGTTAGCTCTGGAAACACCATATATTTT
.,TRBV18,TRBJ2-7,TRBD1,CASSPGQGAYEQYF,TGTGCCAGCTCACCTGGACAGGGGGCCTACGAGCAGTACTTC
.,TRBV5-1,TRBJ1-1,TRBD1,CASSPEPRQGMTEAFF,TGCGCCAGCAGCCCTGAACCCCGACAGGGAATGACTGAAGCTTTCTTT
.,TRBV19,TRBJ2-4,TRBD1,CASSSGQGRENIQYF,TGTGCCAGTAGTTCGGGACAGGGGAGGGAAAACATTCAGTACTTC
.,TRBV7-2,TRBJ2-2,TRBD1,CASSSGTGGPNTGELFF,TGTGCCAGCAGCTCCGGGACAGGGGGCCCTAACACCGGGGAGCTGTTTTTT
.,TRBV30,TRBJ1-3,TRBD1,CAWSVKGQGSDTIYF,TGTGCCTGGAGTGTAAAGGGACAGGGCTCGGACACCATATATTTT
.,TRBV9,TRBJ1-1,.,CASGTQGDTEAFF,TGTGCCAGCGGCACACAAGGGGACACTGAAGCTTTCTTT
.,TRBV7-3,TRBJ2-2,.,CASSPHGAANTGELFF,TGTGCCAGCAGCCCTCACGGGGCAGCCAACACCGGGGAGCTGTTTTTT
.,TRBV5-1,TRBJ1-1,.,CASSLGVPTEAFF,TGCGCCAGCAGCTTGGGGGTTCCCACTGAAGCTTTCTTT
.,TRBV6-6,TRBJ1-2,.,CASSTTGTRRGYTF,TGTGCCAGCAGTACAACCGGGACACGGCGTGGCTACACCTTC
.,TRBV30,TRBJ2-2,.,CAWSVRVGRYQNTGELFF,TGTGCCTGGAGTGTACGGGTAGGGCGGTACCAGAACACCGGGGAGCTGTTTTTT
.,TRBV7-3,TRBJ2-3,.,CASSLKGPDTQYF,TGTGCCAGCAGCTTAAAAGGCCCAGATACGCAGTATTTT
.,TRBV5-1,TRBJ1-5,.,CASSLIWDSNQPQHF,TGCGCCAGCAGCTTGATTTGGGACAGCAATCAGCCCCAGCATTTT
.,TRBV28,TRBJ2-7,.,CASSFGPYEQYF,TGTGCCAGCAGTTTTGGACCCTACGAGCAGTACTTC
.,TRBV4-2,TRBJ1-2,.,CASSQDLPGGTNYGYTF,TGTGCCAGCAGCCAAGATCTCCCTGGGGGCACTAACTATGGCTACACCTTC
.,TRBV7-9,TRBJ1-2,.,CASSLKGPANYGYTF,TGTGCCAGCAGCTTAAAGGGGCCAGCTAACTATGGCTACACCTTC
.,TRBV7-2,TRBJ2-7,TRBD2,CASSNSGGGTGEQYF,TGTGCCAGCAGCAATTCGGGAGGGGGGACGGGGGAGCAGTACTTC
.,TRBV29-1,TRBJ1-2,.,CIYEGAGGGYTF,TGCATCTACGAAGGGGCCGGGGGTGGCTACACCTTC
.,TRBV4-1,TRBJ2-7,.,CASSQRWASPYEQYF,TGCGCCAGCAGCCAAAGATGGGCCTCACCCTACGAGCAGTACTTC
few,TRBV5-1,TRBJ1-2,.,CASSSSLNRAYGYTF,TGCGCCAGCAGCTCCTCGTTAAACAGGGCTTATGGCTACACCTTC
.,TRBV19,TRBJ2-1,.,CASSILAAKGEQFF,TGTGCCAGTAGTATATTGGCGGCGAAAGGGGAGCAGTTCTTC
.,TRBV2,TRBJ1-3,.,CASSVIDFTIYF,TGTGCCAGCAGCGTGATCGACTTCACCATATATTTT
few,TRBV4-2,TRBJ1-1,.,CASSQENTEAFF,TGTGCCAGCAGCCAAGAGAACACTGAAGCTTTCTTT
.,TRBV28,TRBJ1-6,.,CASSRLAIDSPLHF,TGTGCCAGCAGCCGACTAGCAATTGATTCACCCCTCCACTTT
.,TRBV27,TRBJ2-2,TRBD1,CASSLSMGTANTGELFF,TGTGCCAGCAGTTTATCGATGGGGACAGCGAACACCGGGGAGCTGTTTTTT